The text below deals with one T cell receptor beta chain. Its antigen remains unidentified. This record comes from a study of graft-versus-host responses after intestinal transplantation. Here immunoSEQ multiplex PCR was the method, and the copy in TCRdb shows in-frame clones only, minus some. The sample lists more than 65,000 clones, over 70% occurring once. CDR3 size: 15 residues. The germline V gene has CDR1 WNHNN and CDR2 SYGVQD (reference sequence). V trimming: 5 bases; J trimming: 1 base; junction bases outside the gene matches: 6. The sequencing here drew on unstimulated CD4+ T cells sorted from spleen or lymph node cells, taken before transplant. The J gene is TRBJ2-3, the V gene TRBV10-1; TRBD2 aligns across 7 bases. The clonotype was recovered from a human donor who was the organ donor for an intestinal transplant. The chain's CDR3 is CASSFERDCTDTQYF. The DNA of the CDR3 is TGCGCCAGCAGTTTCGAGCGGGACTGCACAGATACGCAGTATTTT.